These 29 T cell receptor beta chains came from one sample sequenced in a study of cytomegalovirus exposure and HLA in healthy donors. PCR amplification relied on 60 Vbeta primers (plus 13 Jbeta primers). Clones were read by immunoSEQ multiplex PCR, and TCRdb kept only the in-frame ones, dropping some. The sample yields 97,000 or so clones, about 81% seen once. The specimen was PBMCs. These receptors came from a man aged 40-49 years in good health and CMV-seronegative.

This chain links TRBV4-1 with TRBJ2-5; TRBD1 matches at 10 bases. There are 16 residues in the CDR3. After removal of 1 base from V and 1 base from J, the junction contained 3 bases not matched to a gene. CDR1 is MGHRA and CDR2 is YSYEKL in the germline V gene. CDR3: CASSQARDRGQETQYF. The CDR3 DNA reads TGCGCCAGCAGCCAAGCCCGGGACAGGGGCCAAGAGACCCAGTACTTC.

This chain uses TRBV14 with TRBJ2-5, with D tentatively TRBD2 (6 bases). The CDR3 is 14 residues long. Deletions cut 5 bases from V and 0 bases from J, with 10 bases between. Germline loops: CDR1 SGHDN, CDR2 FVKESK. CDR3 loop: CASSFRDYQETQYF. DNA of the CDR3: TGTGCCAGCAGCTTCCGGGACTACCAAGAGACCCAGTACTTC.

The V and J genes are TRBV7-9 and TRBJ2-7, with D tentatively TRBD2 (6 bases). V gave up 0 bases and J gave up 5 bases, with 11 bases separating them. CDR1 SEHNR and CDR2 FQNEAQ come from the germline V gene (reference sequence). The CDR3 contains 14 residues. In DNA form, the CDR3 reads TGTGCCAGCAGCTTAGCGGGGGGTACCCACGAGCAGTACTTC. Protein sequence: CASSLAGGTHEQYF.

The CDR3 region is CASSNGQGGSGELFF. CDR3 DNA: TGTGCCAGCAGCAACGGACAGGGAGGGTCCGGGGAGCTGTTTTTT. The gene calls are TRBV11-3 and TRBJ2-2; D may be TRBD1 (8 bases). V gave up 5 bases and J gave up 6 bases, with 16 bases separating them. Germline assignment: CDR1 SGHNT and CDR2 YENEEA. The CDR3 consists of 15 residues.

The V call is TRBV6-4, the J call TRBJ2-2; the D gene is possibly TRBD1 (5 bases). The length of the CDR3 is 14 residues. Trimming removed 6 bases from V and 4 bases from J, with 12 bases in between. The germline gives CDR1 MRHNA, CDR2 SNTAGT. CDR3 DNA sequence: TGTGCCAGCAGATTTTCAGGGTTCACCGGGGAGCTGTTTTTT. Its translation is CASRFSGFTGELFF.

A single count supports this clone. This rearrangement joins TRBV5-1 to TRBJ1-1, with 7 bases aligning to TRBD1. Germline V gene lookup returns CDR1 SGHRS and CDR2 YFSETQ. CDR3 length: 17 residues. The ends lost 5 bases at V and 4 bases at J; junction bases unmatched: 17. CDR3 sequence (DNA): TGCGCCAGCAGTTCCGATCCCCTAGACAGGGTGGCCACTGAAGCTTTCTTT. Its translation: CASSSDPLDRVATEAFF.

The rearrangement joins TRBV5-1 to TRBJ2-7, with 7 bases that match TRBD1. Germline V gene lookup returns CDR1 SGHRS and CDR2 YFSETQ. Trimming took 1 base from V and 3 from J; bases not matched to a gene: 4. This CDR3 comprises 14 residues. CDR3 DNA: TGCGCCAGCAGCTTGAACAGGGGTGTCTACGAGCAGTACTTC. This encodes CASSLNRGVYEQYF.

In this sample, this clone turned up once. The chain carries TRBV11-2 and TRBJ1-3, with D maybe TRBD1 (5 bases). V was trimmed by 4 bases and J by 5 bases, leaving 12 bases between them. Germline V gene lookup returns CDR1 SGHAT and CDR2 FQNNGV. This CDR3 spans 14 amino acids. DNA of the CDR3: TGTGCCAGCAGCTCAAATCAGGGAAGAAACACCATATATTTT. This gives the protein CASSSNQGRNTIYF.

The chain employs TRBV5-1 and TRBJ2-3; D is possibly TRBD2 (6 bases). Germline CDR1 SGHRS, CDR2 YFSETQ. The CDR3 has 16 residues. The V gene lost 3 bases and the J gene lost 2 bases, with 16 bases spanning the gap. The CDR3 here is CASSSGRRTNTDTQYF. The DNA for the CDR3 is TGCGCCAGCAGCTCTGGGAGGAGAACGAACACAGATACGCAGTATTTT.

The gene calls are TRBV18 and TRBJ2-7; a possible D gene is TRBD1 (5 bases). Germline values: CDR1 KGHSH, CDR2 LQKENI. This CDR3 has 15 residues. The V and J ends lost 3 bases and 3 bases respectively, with 15 bases between them. Here the CDR3 DNA reads TGTGCCAGCTCACCCCAACCAATTGACAGCTACGAGCAGTACTTC. The encoded protein is CASSPQPIDSYEQYF.

The rearrangement links TRBV5-1 to TRBJ1-4; 7 positions agree with TRBD1. The trim removed 0 bases at V and 7 bases at J, leaving 3 bases unmatched. From germline, CDR1 is SGHRS and CDR2 YFSETQ. CDR3 length: 14 amino acids. The CDR3 spells CASSLGQGIEKLFF. In DNA form, the CDR3 reads TGCGCCAGCAGCTTGGGACAGGGAATTGAAAAACTGTTTTTT.

This clone showed up just once. The V gene is TRBV11-2, the J gene TRBJ2-1; TRBD1 aligns across 9 bases. The CDR3 loop spans 16 amino acids. The ends lost 5 bases at V and 7 bases at J; junction bases unmatched: 12. Germline values: CDR1 SGHAT, CDR2 FQNNGV. The CDR3: CASSGRDRAPLNEQFF. In DNA form, the CDR3 reads TGTGCCAGCAGCGGCCGGGACAGGGCTCCCTTGAATGAGCAGTTCTTC.

This rearrangement joins TRBV27 to TRBJ2-1; maybe TRBD1 (6 bases). Trimming removed 5 bases from V and 4 bases from J, with 24 bases in between. The CDR3 totals 18 residues. The germline CDR1 and CDR2 sequences are MNHEY and SMNVEV (reference sequence). The CDR3 nucleotides are TGTGCCAGCAGTCTAAGAGCAGGGGTTTCCGAGGGGTACAATGAGCAGTTCTTC. This codes for CASSLRAGVSEGYNEQFF.

V is TRBV27 and J is TRBJ2-3, with TRBD2 as a possible D gene (7 bases). Germline values: CDR1 MNHEY, CDR2 SMNVEV (reference sequence). The V end was cut by 6 bases, the J end by 0 bases, with 16 bases between. The CDR3 is made up of 16 amino acids. The CDR3 bases are TGTGCCAGCAGACCTTCGGGGGGCCATAGCACAGATACGCAGTATTTT. Amino acids: CASRPSGGHSTDTQYF.

The V call is TRBV28, the J call TRBJ1-1; a weak D match, TRBD1 (5 bases). The V and J ends lost 3 bases and 1 base respectively, with 12 bases between them. This CDR3 region has 15 residues. Germline V lookup: CDR1 MDHEN, CDR2 SYDVKM. This CDR3 reads CASSFLSGPNTEAFF. Written as DNA, the CDR3 is TGTGCCAGCAGTTTCCTGTCAGGGCCGAACACTGAAGCTTTCTTT.

The sample holds a few counts of this clone. The chain joins TRBV5-1 to TRBJ2-1, with 11 bases aligning to TRBD2. The CDR3 contains 16 residues. Germline CDR1 reads SGHRS; CDR2 reads YFSETQ. V was pared by 0 bases and J by 5 bases, with 4 bases of the junction left unmatched. The CDR3 nucleotides are TGCGCCAGCAGCTTGGTCCTAGCGGGGGGAAACAATGAGCAGTTCTTC. It encodes CASSLVLAGGNNEQFF.

V usage is TRBV19 and J usage is TRBJ1-1; TRBD1 matches 7 bases. Germline CDR1 LNHDA, CDR2 SQIVND (reference sequence). V lost 2 bases and J lost 4; bases outside the gene matches: 7. The length of the CDR3 is 15 residues. The CDR3: CASSIRDRPPTEAFF. CDR3 bases: TGTGCCAGTAGTATACGGGACAGACCCCCCACTGAAGCTTTCTTT.

Of note for this clone: Other nucleotide sequences in the sample specify the same CDR3. The V and J genes are TRBV5-4 and TRBJ1-2, with 10 bases identical to TRBD1. V lost 4 bases and J lost 0; bases outside the gene matches: 3. Germline-derived CDR1 and CDR2 are SGHNT and YYREEE (reference sequence). CDR3 length: 15 residues. The CDR3: CASSLDRGTNYGYTF. Here the CDR3 DNA reads TGTGCCAGCAGCCTGGACAGGGGGACTAACTATGGCTACACCTTC.

The chain recombines TRBV4-1 with TRBJ2-1, with 11 bases identical to TRBD2. The CDR3 contains 17 residues. CDR1 MGHRA and CDR2 YSYEKL come from the germline V gene. Losses at the gene ends were 4 bases for V and 0 bases for J; bases not matched to a gene: 5. In DNA, the CDR3 is TGCGCCAGCAGCCCAGATACTAGCGGGGGCTCCTACAATGAGCAGTTCTTC. This encodes CASSPDTSGGSYNEQFF.

This clone occurred a few times. V gene TRBV5-1 combines with J gene TRBJ1-4; D is ambiguous. Trimming removed 5 bases at V and 10 bases at J, with 15 bases between. The CDR3 totals 13 residues. CDR1 SGHRS and CDR2 YFSETQ come from the germline V gene. Written as DNA, the CDR3 is TGCGCCAGCAGAATCGGTTCCTCGGGAAAACTGTTTTTT. Its protein product is CASRIGSSGKLFF.

This clone was observed once. V and J are TRBV28 and TRBJ2-3; 8 nucleotides align to TRBD2. Germline V gives CDR1 MDHEN, CDR2 SYDVKM. V lost 4 bases, J lost 0 bases, and 3 bases stayed unmatched. The CDR3 spans 15 residues. This CDR3 reads CASSSRGGSTDTQYF. As DNA, the CDR3 is TGTGCCAGCAGTTCACGGGGGGGGAGCACAGATACGCAGTATTTT.

The chain employs TRBV9 and TRBJ2-2; the D is unclear. The germline V gene encodes CDR1 SGDLS and CDR2 YYNGEE. V was cut by 0 bases and J by 4 bases, with 10 bases left in between. This CDR3 region has 15 residues. CDR3 DNA sequence: TGTGCCAGCAGCGTAGGGGCAGCCGTCACCGGGGAGCTGTTTTTT. Translated: CASSVGAAVTGELFF.

This clone was counted once. The CDR3 DNA is TGCGCCAGCAGCGGGGACAATCAAGAGACCCAGTACTTC. Protein sequence: CASSGDNQETQYF. The gene calls are TRBV5-1 and TRBJ2-5; perhaps TRBD1 as D (6 bases). V lost 4 bases, J lost 2 bases, and 9 bases lay in between. Per the germline V gene, CDR1 is SGHRS and CDR2 is YFSETQ. The CDR3 is 13 residues long. The full variable domain, completed using reference TRBV5-1 and TRBJ2-5, is KAGVTQTPRYLIKTRGQQVTLSCSPISGHRSVSWYQQTPGQGLQFLFEYFSETQRNKGNFPGRFSGRQFSNSRSEMNVSTLELGDSALYLCASSGDNQETQYFGPGTRLLVL.

The chain employs TRBV11-2 and TRBJ1-2; tentative D call: TRBD1 (6 bases). The V gene's germline CDR1 is SGHAT and CDR2 FQNNGV. The CDR3 consists of 17 residues. V dropped 0 bases and J dropped 3 bases, with 17 bases sitting between them. The CDR3 nucleotides read TGTGCCAGCAGCTTAGATCGGGGACACGCAGCACACTATGGCTACACCTTC. Residues: CASSLDRGHAAHYGYTF.

The rearrangement links TRBV12-5 to TRBJ2-7, with TRBD1 identical over 7 bases. This CDR3 has 13 amino acids. V trimming: 9 bases; J trimming: 4 bases; junction bases outside the gene matches: 9. Per the germline V gene, CDR1 is LGHNT and CDR2 is FRNRAP. The CDR3 nucleotides are TGTGCTAGCACCAAGGGGACAGCTTACGAGCAGTACTTC. Protein: CASTKGTAYEQYF.

This clone was seen only once. The chain recombines TRBV5-1 with TRBJ1-1; TRBD1 matches 10 bases. CDR1 is SGHRS and CDR2 is YFSETQ in the germline V gene. The CDR3 totals 16 residues. Germline trimming cut 0 bases from V and 3 bases from J; bases unmatched to any gene: 5. The CDR3 region is CASSLGTGTGDTEAFF. CDR3 DNA: TGCGCCAGCAGCTTGGGGACCGGGACAGGGGACACTGAAGCTTTCTTT.

The rearrangement uses TRBV5-1 and TRBJ2-1; D uncertain. The germline V gene has CDR1 SGHRS and CDR2 YFSETQ. The V gene lost 9 bases and the J gene lost 3 bases, with 7 bases spanning the gap. The CDR3 has 11 amino acids. Written as DNA, the CDR3 is TGCGCCACCCGTAACTACAATGAGCAGTTCTTC. This translates into CATRNYNEQFF.

The genes are TRBV4-1 and TRBJ2-1; 9 bases are a match to TRBD2. The junction had 8 bases not matched to a gene; V was cut back by 7 bases and J by 4 bases. Germline CDR1 is MGHRA and CDR2 is YSYEKL. CDR3 length: 15 residues. CDR3 sequence (DNA): TGCGCCAGCACCCCACAAGCGGGGGGTTACAATGAGCAGTTCTTC. Translated, it gives CASTPQAGGYNEQFF.

This sequence joins TRBV30 and TRBJ1-3; TRBD1 aligns across 7 bases. J was trimmed by 0 bases and V by 7 bases; bases with no gene match: 3. The CDR3 covers 13 residues. From germline, CDR1 is GTSNPN and CDR2 SVGIG (reference sequence). The CDR3 loop reads CASRGSSGNTIYF. In DNA form, the CDR3 reads TGTGCCTCCAGGGGGTCCTCTGGAAACACCATATATTTT.